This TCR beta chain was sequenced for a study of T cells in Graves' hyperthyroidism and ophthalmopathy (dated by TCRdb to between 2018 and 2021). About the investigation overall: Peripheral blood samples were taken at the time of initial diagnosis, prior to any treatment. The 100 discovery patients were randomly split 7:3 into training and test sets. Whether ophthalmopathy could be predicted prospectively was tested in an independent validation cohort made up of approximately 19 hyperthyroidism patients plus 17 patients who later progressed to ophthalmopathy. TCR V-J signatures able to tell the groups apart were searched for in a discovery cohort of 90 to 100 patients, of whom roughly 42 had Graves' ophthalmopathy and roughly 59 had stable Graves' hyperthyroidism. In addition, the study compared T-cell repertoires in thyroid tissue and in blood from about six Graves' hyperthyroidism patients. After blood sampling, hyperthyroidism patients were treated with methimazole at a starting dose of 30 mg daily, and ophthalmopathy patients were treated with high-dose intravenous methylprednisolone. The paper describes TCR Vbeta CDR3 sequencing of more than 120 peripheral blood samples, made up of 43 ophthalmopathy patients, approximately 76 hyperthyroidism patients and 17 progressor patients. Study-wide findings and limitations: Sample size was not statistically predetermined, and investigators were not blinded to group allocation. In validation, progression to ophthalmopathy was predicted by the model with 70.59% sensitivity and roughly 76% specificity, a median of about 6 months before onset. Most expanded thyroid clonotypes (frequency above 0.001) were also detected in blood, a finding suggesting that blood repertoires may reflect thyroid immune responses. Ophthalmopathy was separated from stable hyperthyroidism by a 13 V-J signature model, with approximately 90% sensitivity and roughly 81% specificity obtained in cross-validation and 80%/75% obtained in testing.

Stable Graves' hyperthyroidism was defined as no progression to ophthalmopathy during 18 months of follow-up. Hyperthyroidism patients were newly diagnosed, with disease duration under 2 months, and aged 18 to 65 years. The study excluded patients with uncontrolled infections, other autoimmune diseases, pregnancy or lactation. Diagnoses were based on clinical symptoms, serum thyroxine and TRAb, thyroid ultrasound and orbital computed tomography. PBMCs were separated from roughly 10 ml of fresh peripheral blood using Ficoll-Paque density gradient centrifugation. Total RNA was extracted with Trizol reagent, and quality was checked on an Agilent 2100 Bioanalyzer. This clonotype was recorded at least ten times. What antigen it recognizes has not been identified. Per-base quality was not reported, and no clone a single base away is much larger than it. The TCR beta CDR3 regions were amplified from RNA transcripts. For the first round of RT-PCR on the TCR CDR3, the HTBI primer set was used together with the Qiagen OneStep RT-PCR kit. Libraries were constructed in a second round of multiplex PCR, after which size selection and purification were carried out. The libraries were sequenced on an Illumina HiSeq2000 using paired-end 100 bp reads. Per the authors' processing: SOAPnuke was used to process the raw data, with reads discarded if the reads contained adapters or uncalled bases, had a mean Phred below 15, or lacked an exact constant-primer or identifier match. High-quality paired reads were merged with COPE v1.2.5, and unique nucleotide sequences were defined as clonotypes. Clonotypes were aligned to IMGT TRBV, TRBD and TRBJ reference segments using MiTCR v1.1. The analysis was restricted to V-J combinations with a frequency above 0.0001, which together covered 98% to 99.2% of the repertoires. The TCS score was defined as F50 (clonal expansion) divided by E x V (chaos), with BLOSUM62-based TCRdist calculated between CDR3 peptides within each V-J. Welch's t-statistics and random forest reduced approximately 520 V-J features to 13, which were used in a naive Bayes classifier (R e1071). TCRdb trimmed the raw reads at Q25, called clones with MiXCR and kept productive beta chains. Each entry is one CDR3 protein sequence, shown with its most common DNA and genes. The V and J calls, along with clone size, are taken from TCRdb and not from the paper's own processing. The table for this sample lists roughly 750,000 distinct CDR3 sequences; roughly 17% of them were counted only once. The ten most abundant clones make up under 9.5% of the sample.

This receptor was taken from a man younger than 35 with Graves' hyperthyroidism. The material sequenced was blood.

The nucleotide sequence is TGTGCCAGCAGGAATAGCTCCTACAATGAGCAGTTCTTC. It codes for CASRNSSYNEQFF. This chain joins TRBV12-3 or TRBV12-4 to TRBJ2-1, with no D gene named confidently. A distance of 6 bases separates the germline ends of V and J, which lose 6 bases and 0 bases respectively. The CDR3, from cysteine to phenylalanine, totals 13 residues. The retained sequence is limited to the CDR3, 39 bases, with the frame set at the first base.